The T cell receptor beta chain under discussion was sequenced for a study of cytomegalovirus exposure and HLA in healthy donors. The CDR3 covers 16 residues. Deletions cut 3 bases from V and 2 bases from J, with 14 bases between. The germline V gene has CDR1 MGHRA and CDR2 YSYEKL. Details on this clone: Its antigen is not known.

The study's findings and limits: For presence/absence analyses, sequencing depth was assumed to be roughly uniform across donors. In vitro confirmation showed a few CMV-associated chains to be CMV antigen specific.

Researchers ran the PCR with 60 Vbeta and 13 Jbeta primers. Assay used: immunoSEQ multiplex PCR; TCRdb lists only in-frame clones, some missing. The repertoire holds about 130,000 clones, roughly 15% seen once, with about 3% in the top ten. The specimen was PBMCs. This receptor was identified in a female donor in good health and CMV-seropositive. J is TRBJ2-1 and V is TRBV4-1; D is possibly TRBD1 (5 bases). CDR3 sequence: CASSQLGAGTYNEQFF. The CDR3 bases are TGCGCCAGCAGCCAGCTAGGGGCTGGTACCTACAATGAGCAGTTCTTC.